The source of this TCR beta chain is a study of cytomegalovirus exposure and HLA in healthy donors. Study information: Among the approximately 400 genotyped donors, about 81% were placed in the Caucasian-associated ancestry cluster.

The study, taken as a whole, reports: In an earlier analysis, about 87% or about 30%: the productive usage of most TCR beta V segments. Reportedly, fewer N-insertions than the approximately 700-donor mean appeared in an Asian-associated ancestry cluster in a later analysis.

With regard to this clone: What it binds is not known.

Looked up from germline, CDR1 is SGHAT and CDR2 is FQNNGV. Trimming removed 5 bases from V and 8 bases from J; junction bases left unmatched: 16. The CDR3 has 16 residues. In the PCR, 60 Vbeta and 13 Jbeta primers were used. The protocol was immunoSEQ multiplex PCR, while the TCRdb copy is restricted to in-frame clones and leaves out a portion. This table has 100,000 or so clones, 65% to 80% appearing once. The gene calls are TRBV11-2 and TRBJ1-2; 8 nucleotides agree with TRBD1. The sample comprised PBMCs. This clonotype was obtained from a woman aged 40 to 50 in good health and CMV-seronegative. The CDR3 nucleotides are TGTGCCAGCAGCCCCGCCGGGACAGGAATTCTCGGGGGCTACACCTTC. Translating it yields CASSPAGTGILGGYTF.